This T cell receptor (beta chain) was sequenced during a study of blood T cell repertoires in COVID-19. TCRdb's table, derived via immunoSEQ multiplex PCR, lists solely in-frame clones and lacks some. Seen here are some 140,000 clones, 79% observed once, and the top ten hold around 3.3%. The CDR3 spans 14 residues. The V and J ends lost 3 bases and 4 bases respectively, with 13 bases between them. Germline V gives CDR1 LNHDA, CDR2 SQIVND (reference sequence). V is TRBV19 and J is TRBJ2-7; D may be TRBD1 (5 bases). The sequencing sample was made of peripheral blood. The sequence was obtained from a man in his 60s with acute or convalescent COVID-19. The CDR3 DNA sequence: TGTGCCAGTAGTATGGACATAAACGGTTACGAGCAGTACTTC. This sequence encodes CASSMDINGYEQYF.